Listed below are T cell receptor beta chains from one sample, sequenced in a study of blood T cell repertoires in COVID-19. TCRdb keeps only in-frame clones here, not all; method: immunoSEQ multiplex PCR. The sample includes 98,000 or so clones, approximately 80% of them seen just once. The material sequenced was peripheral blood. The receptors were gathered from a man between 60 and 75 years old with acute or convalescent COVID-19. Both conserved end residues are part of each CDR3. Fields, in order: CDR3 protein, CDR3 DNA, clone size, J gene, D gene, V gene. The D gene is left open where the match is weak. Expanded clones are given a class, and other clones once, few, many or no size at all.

CDR3 protein: CASSRERGRYGYTF
CDR3 DNA: TGTGCCAGCAGCCGAGAGCGCGGGAGGTATGGCTACACCTTC
clone size: -
J gene: TRBJ1-2
D gene: -
V gene: TRBV21-1

CDR3 protein: CASSPPRGPNTGELFF
CDR3 DNA: TGTGCCAGCAGCCCGCCGCGGGGGCCGAACACCGGGGAGCTGTTTTTT
clone size: -
J gene: TRBJ2-2
D gene: -
V gene: TRBV7-3

CDR3 protein: CASSFRTSGSSETQYF
CDR3 DNA: TGTGCCAGCAGCTTCAGGACTAGCGGGAGTTCAGAGACCCAGTACTTC
clone size: -
J gene: TRBJ2-5
D gene: TRBD2
V gene: TRBV13

CDR3 protein: CASSGPTSLPFTDTQYF
CDR3 DNA: TGTGCCAGCAGCGGGCCGACTAGCCTCCCGTTCACAGATACGCAGTATTTT
clone size: -
J gene: TRBJ2-3
D gene: TRBD2
V gene: TRBV7-8

CDR3 protein: CASSPTRVRETQYF
CDR3 DNA: TGTGCCAGCAGCCCCACCAGGGTACGTGAGACCCAGTACTTC
clone size: -
J gene: TRBJ2-5
D gene: -
V gene: TRBV7-2

CDR3 protein: CASAGGQGSYNEQFF
CDR3 DNA: TGTGCCAGCGCTGGGGGACAGGGGAGCTACAATGAGCAGTTCTTC
clone size: few
J gene: TRBJ2-1
D gene: TRBD1
V gene: TRBV7-9

CDR3 protein: CASSSDRGTEAFF
CDR3 DNA: TGTGCCAGCAGTTCCGACAGGGGCACTGAAGCTTTCTTT
clone size: -
J gene: TRBJ1-1
D gene: TRBD1
V gene: TRBV7-3

CDR3 protein: CASSPYRVGYGYTF
CDR3 DNA: TGTGCCAGCAGCCCTTACAGGGTGGGCTATGGCTACACCTTC
clone size: few
J gene: TRBJ1-2
D gene: -
V gene: TRBV7-6

CDR3 protein: CASSLGTSGIHEQYF
CDR3 DNA: TGTGCCAGCAGCCTCGGGACTAGCGGGATCCACGAGCAGTACTTC
clone size: -
J gene: TRBJ2-7
D gene: TRBD2
V gene: TRBV7-3

CDR3 protein: CSVGKGFQGYTF
CDR3 DNA: TGCAGCGTAGGAAAGGGTTTCCAGGGCTACACTTTC
clone size: -
J gene: TRBJ1-2
D gene: -
V gene: TRBV29-1

CDR3 protein: CASSRTGGETQYF
CDR3 DNA: TGCGCCAGCAGCCGGACAGGGGGAGAGACCCAGTACTTC
clone size: once
J gene: TRBJ2-5
D gene: TRBD1
V gene: TRBV5-1

CDR3 protein: CASSQDPSGTGYTNTQYF
CDR3 DNA: TGCGCCAGCAGCCAAGATCCGTCCGGGACAGGCTATACTAATACGCAGTATTTT
clone size: -
J gene: TRBJ2-3
D gene: TRBD1
V gene: TRBV4-3

CDR3 protein: CASSPWTGKIGELFF
CDR3 DNA: TGTGCCAGCAGCCCGTGGACAGGGAAAATCGGGGAGCTGTTTTTT
clone size: -
J gene: TRBJ2-2
D gene: TRBD1
V gene: TRBV14

CDR3 protein: CATSDSTSGRAPDTQYF
CDR3 DNA: TGTGCCACCAGTGATTCGACTAGCGGGAGGGCCCCAGATACGCAGTATTTT
clone size: -
J gene: TRBJ2-3
D gene: TRBD2
V gene: TRBV24-1

CDR3 protein: CASRRQAPDYEQYF
CDR3 DNA: TGTGCCAGCAGACGACAGGCGCCGGATTACGAGCAGTACTTC
clone size: -
J gene: TRBJ2-7
D gene: -
V gene: TRBV2

CDR3 protein: CAWSGGGSHNEQFF
CDR3 DNA: TGTGCCTGGAGTGGGGGCGGGAGCCACAATGAGCAGTTCTTC
clone size: -
J gene: TRBJ2-1
D gene: TRBD2
V gene: TRBV30

CDR3 protein: CAIYTRAKGTDTQYF
CDR3 DNA: TGTGCCATATATACTAGGGCCAAAGGCACAGATACGCAGTATTTT
clone size: few
J gene: TRBJ2-3
D gene: -
V gene: TRBV2

CDR3 protein: CASALRDRDDTQYF
CDR3 DNA: TGTGCCAGTGCCCTCCGGGACAGGGACGATACGCAGTATTTT
clone size: -
J gene: TRBJ2-3
D gene: TRBD1
V gene: TRBV27

CDR3 protein: CASSYSQLAKNIQYF
CDR3 DNA: TGTGCCAGCAGTTACTCCCAATTAGCCAAAAACATTCAGTACTTC
clone size: -
J gene: TRBJ2-4
D gene: -
V gene: TRBV6-2/TRBV6-3

CDR3 protein: CASSQRPAGGAYNEQFF
CDR3 DNA: TGCGCCAGCAGCCAGCGTCCCGCGGGGGGTGCCTACAATGAGCAGTTCTTC
clone size: few
J gene: TRBJ2-1
D gene: TRBD2
V gene: TRBV4-1

CDR3 protein: CASSVSGTSVGPGGTDTQYF
CDR3 DNA: TGTGCCAGCTCAGTCTCCGGGACTAGCGTCGGTCCCGGCGGCACAGATACGCAGTATTTT
clone size: once
J gene: TRBJ2-3
D gene: TRBD2
V gene: TRBV18

CDR3 protein: CSARQFYEQYF
CDR3 DNA: TGCAGTGCTAGACAGTTTTACGAGCAGTACTTC
clone size: -
J gene: TRBJ2-7
D gene: -
V gene: TRBV20-1

CDR3 protein: CASSQDPGKYEQYF
CDR3 DNA: TGCGCCAGCAGCCAAGATCCAGGGAAGTACGAGCAGTACTTC
clone size: many
J gene: TRBJ2-7
D gene: -
V gene: TRBV4-1

CDR3 protein: CASRRTSGTSRNEQFF
CDR3 DNA: TGTGCCAGCAGACGGACTAGCGGGACCTCCCGGAATGAGCAGTTCTTC
clone size: few
J gene: TRBJ2-1
D gene: TRBD2
V gene: TRBV11-2

CDR3 protein: CASSFRTGTPSGNTIYF
CDR3 DNA: TGTGCCAGCAGCTTCCGGACAGGGACACCCTCTGGAAACACCATATATTTT
clone size: -
J gene: TRBJ1-3
D gene: TRBD1
V gene: TRBV7-2

CDR3 protein: CASGVIDSYNEQFF
CDR3 DNA: TGTGCCAGCGGCGTCATCGACAGTTACAATGAGCAGTTCTTC
clone size: -
J gene: TRBJ2-1
D gene: -
V gene: TRBV7-9

CDR3 protein: CASSQALSRGLPAF
CDR3 DNA: TGTGCCAGCAGCCAAGCCTTGAGTAGGGGCCTACCGGCATTC
clone size: few
J gene: TRBJ1-2
D gene: -
V gene: TRBV3-1/TRBV3-2

CDR3 protein: CASSAGPQQLYGYTF
CDR3 DNA: TGTGCCAGCAGCGCGGGTCCTCAGCAACTATATGGCTACACCTTC
clone size: -
J gene: TRBJ1-2
D gene: -
V gene: TRBV5-6

CDR3 protein: CAWNPGQSTEAFF
CDR3 DNA: TGTGCCTGGAATCCAGGTCAGAGCACTGAAGCTTTCTTT
clone size: few
J gene: TRBJ1-1
D gene: -
V gene: TRBV30

CDR3 protein: CASSQPSGGVETQYF
CDR3 DNA: TGCGCCAGCAGCCAACCTAGCGGGGGTGTAGAGACCCAGTACTTC
clone size: once
J gene: TRBJ2-5
D gene: TRBD2
V gene: TRBV4-1

CDR3 protein: CASRPGTPQDSPLHF
CDR3 DNA: TGTGCCAGCAGACCCGGGACACCACAGGATTCACCCCTCCACTTT
clone size: -
J gene: TRBJ1-6
D gene: -
V gene: TRBV6-6

CDR3 protein: CASSLARDRGRTDTQYF
CDR3 DNA: TGTGCCAGCAGTTTAGCCAGGGACAGGGGGCGAACAGATACGCAGTATTTT
clone size: -
J gene: TRBJ2-3
D gene: TRBD1
V gene: TRBV28

CDR3 protein: CASSPPGDRVNSNEQFF
CDR3 DNA: TGTGCCAGCTCACCACCGGGGGACAGGGTTAATTCGAATGAGCAGTTCTTC
clone size: -
J gene: TRBJ2-1
D gene: TRBD1
V gene: TRBV18

CDR3 protein: CATSRARGSYGYTF
CDR3 DNA: TGTGCCACCAGCAGAGCCAGGGGGTCCTATGGCTACACCTTC
clone size: -
J gene: TRBJ1-2
D gene: TRBD1
V gene: TRBV15

CDR3 protein: CASSLEQGGNTIYF
CDR3 DNA: TGCGCCAGCAGCTTGGAACAGGGGGGAAACACCATATATTTT
clone size: -
J gene: TRBJ1-3
D gene: TRBD1
V gene: TRBV5-1

CDR3 protein: CASSYPGLPNYEQYF
CDR3 DNA: TGTGCCAGCAGTTACCCCGGACTCCCAAACTACGAGCAGTACTTC
clone size: -
J gene: TRBJ2-7
D gene: -
V gene: TRBV6-2/TRBV6-3

CDR3 protein: CASSSVENNEQFF
CDR3 DNA: TGTGCCAGCAGCTCCGTGGAGAACAATGAGCAGTTCTTC
clone size: once
J gene: TRBJ2-1
D gene: -
V gene: TRBV5-4

CDR3 protein: CASSQPGGSTNEQFF
CDR3 DNA: TGTGCCAGCAGCCAACCGGGGGGTTCTACAAATGAGCAGTTCTTC
clone size: -
J gene: TRBJ2-1
D gene: TRBD2
V gene: TRBV6-5

CDR3 protein: CASSQGSGTGFGNGYTF
CDR3 DNA: TGTGCCAGCAGTCAGGGATCCGGGACAGGTTTTGGGAATGGCTACACCTTC
clone size: once
J gene: TRBJ1-2
D gene: TRBD1
V gene: TRBV27

CDR3 protein: CASSTGQFEAFF
CDR3 DNA: TGTGCCAGCAGTACGGGACAGTTTGAAGCTTTCTTT
clone size: -
J gene: TRBJ1-1
D gene: TRBD1
V gene: TRBV12-3/TRBV12-4

CDR3 protein: CASKGYDGNGETQYF
CDR3 DNA: TGTGCCAGTAAAGGGTATGACGGGAATGGGGAGACCCAGTACTTC
clone size: few
J gene: TRBJ2-5
D gene: -
V gene: TRBV19

CDR3 protein: CASGLHGGGVSGNTIYF
CDR3 DNA: TGTGCTAGTGGTTTGCACGGGGGAGGGGTTTCTGGAAACACCATATATTTT
clone size: -
J gene: TRBJ1-3
D gene: -
V gene: TRBV12-5

CDR3 protein: CSASKAAGVADTQYF
CDR3 DNA: TGCAGTGCTAGTAAGGCAGCGGGAGTGGCAGATACGCAGTATTTT
clone size: -
J gene: TRBJ2-3
D gene: TRBD2
V gene: TRBV20-1

CDR3 protein: CASSLPGQGLSGYTF
CDR3 DNA: TGTGCCAGCAGCTTACCGGGACAGGGATTGAGTGGCTACACCTTC
clone size: -
J gene: TRBJ1-2
D gene: TRBD1
V gene: TRBV5-6

CDR3 protein: CASSYLAAGQETQYF
CDR3 DNA: TGTGCCAGCAGTTACTTAGCAGCGGGGCAAGAGACCCAGTACTTC
clone size: -
J gene: TRBJ2-5
D gene: TRBD2
V gene: TRBV27

CDR3 protein: CATSDNGLAASTEQFF
CDR3 DNA: TGTGCCACCAGTGACAACGGACTGGCAGCCTCGACAGAGCAGTTCTTC
clone size: -
J gene: TRBJ2-1
D gene: -
V gene: TRBV24-1

CDR3 protein: CASSPDSANTGELFF
CDR3 DNA: TGTGCCAGTTCACCGGACAGCGCGAACACCGGGGAGCTGTTTTTT
clone size: -
J gene: TRBJ2-2
D gene: -
V gene: TRBV19

CDR3 protein: CASSDMGQGYTGELFF
CDR3 DNA: TGTGCCAGCAGTGATATGGGACAGGGGTACACCGGGGAGCTGTTTTTT
clone size: -
J gene: TRBJ2-2
D gene: TRBD1
V gene: TRBV25-1

CDR3 protein: CASSQDLSASYGYTF
CDR3 DNA: TGTGCCAGCAGCCAAGATTTATCAGCGAGCTATGGCTACACCTTC
clone size: once
J gene: TRBJ1-2
D gene: -
V gene: TRBV3-1/TRBV3-2

CDR3 protein: CASSERTGGSGNTIYF
CDR3 DNA: TGTGCCAGCAGTGAACGGACAGGGGGCTCTGGAAACACCATATATTTT
clone size: -
J gene: TRBJ1-3
D gene: TRBD1
V gene: TRBV2

CDR3 protein: CGGTGRPDTQYF
CDR3 DNA: TGCGGGGGGACAGGGCGGCCAGATACGCAGTATTTT
clone size: -
J gene: TRBJ2-3
D gene: TRBD1
V gene: TRBV29-1

CDR3 protein: CASSLTGYEQYF
CDR3 DNA: TGTGCCAGCAGTTTAACAGGTTACGAGCAGTACTTC
clone size: -
J gene: TRBJ2-7
D gene: -
V gene: TRBV12-3/TRBV12-4